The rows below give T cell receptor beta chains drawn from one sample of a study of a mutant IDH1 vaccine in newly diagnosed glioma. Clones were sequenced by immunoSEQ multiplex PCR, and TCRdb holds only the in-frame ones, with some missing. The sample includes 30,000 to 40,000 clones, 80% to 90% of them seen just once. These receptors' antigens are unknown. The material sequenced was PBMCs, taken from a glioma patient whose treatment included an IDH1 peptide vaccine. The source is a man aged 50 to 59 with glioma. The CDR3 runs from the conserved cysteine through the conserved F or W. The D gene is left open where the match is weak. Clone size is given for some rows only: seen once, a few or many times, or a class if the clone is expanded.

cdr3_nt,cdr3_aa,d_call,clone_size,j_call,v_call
TGTGCCTGGAGTGTCTCCACAGGGGGCTTGGAGACCCAGTACTTC,CAWSVSTGGLETQYF,TRBD1,NA,TRBJ2-5,TRBV30
TGTGCCAGCAGTGGGGGGGGCTTTTCCTACGAGCAGTACTTC,CASSGGGFSYEQYF,NA,NA,TRBJ2-7,TRBV2
TGTGCCAGCAGTTTAAAGCAGGAGCTAATGAACACTGAAGCTTTCTTT,CASSLKQELMNTEAFF,NA,NA,TRBJ1-1,TRBV27
TGTGCCAGTAGTCACGAAGGAGGCTACGAGCAGTACTTC,CASSHEGGYEQYF,NA,NA,TRBJ2-7,TRBV19
TGTGCCAGCAGCCCCAGCAGGGGCCGCCCGGATGAAAAACTGTTTTTT,CASSPSRGRPDEKLFF,NA,NA,TRBJ1-4,TRBV7-9
TGTGCCAGCAGAGGGATGAGGGGTAACTACGAGCAGTACTTC,CASRGMRGNYEQYF,NA,once,TRBJ2-7,TRBV28
TGTGCCAGCAGCTTTGGTTCTAGCGAGTACCAAGAGACCCAGTACTTC,CASSFGSSEYQETQYF,NA,NA,TRBJ2-5,TRBV5-4
TGTGCCAGCAGCTTATTCACCGCCGGGGGTATATATTTT,CASSLFTAGGIYF,NA,NA,TRBJ1-3,TRBV7-2
TGTGCCAGCAGGCTAGCGGGAGGGCTACATTACAATGAGCAGTTCTTC,CASRLAGGLHYNEQFF,TRBD2,NA,TRBJ2-1,TRBV27
TGTGCCAGCAGTCCGCGCGAGACAGAAAACACCATATATTTT,CASSPRETENTIYF,NA,NA,TRBJ1-3,TRBV7-9
TGCGCCAGCAGCCAAGTGGGGGGAGGTGGAGATACGCAGTATTTT,CASSQVGGGGDTQYF,NA,NA,TRBJ2-3,TRBV4-1
TGTGCCAGCAGCGTAGATCTAGGTTCACCAACTGAAGCTTTCTTT,CASSVDLGSPTEAFF,NA,few,TRBJ1-1,TRBV9
TGTGCCAGCTCACCGACGACAGGAGATCCCCTCGGGGAGCTGTTTTTT,CASSPTTGDPLGELFF,NA,NA,TRBJ2-2,TRBV18
TGTGCCAGCAGCTTGCTTAGGAGCTCTGGAAACACCATATATTTT,CASSLLRSSGNTIYF,NA,NA,TRBJ1-3,TRBV7-9
TGTGCCAGTAATGAGGGTCGAGATTCTGGCTACACCTTC,CASNEGRDSGYTF,NA,NA,TRBJ1-2,TRBV19
TGTGCCAGTAGTATGGGCAGCGTGAACACTGAAGCTTTCTTT,CASSMGSVNTEAFF,NA,NA,TRBJ1-1,TRBV19
TGTGCCACCAGCAGATTTCCAGGACAGCGAGACCTCTACGAGCAGTACTTC,CATSRFPGQRDLYEQYF,NA,NA,TRBJ2-7,TRBV15
TGTGCCAGCAGCGCTTACAGGGGGGTGGATTCACCCCTCCACTTT,CASSAYRGVDSPLHF,TRBD1,NA,TRBJ1-6,TRBV9
TGTGCCAGCAGTCTTCCAGGACCACCACTGCAGTATTTT,CASSLPGPPLQYF,NA,NA,TRBJ2-3,TRBV7-9
TGTGCCAGCAGTTACTTACCCGTTAGCAATCAGCCCCAGCATTTT,CASSYLPVSNQPQHF,NA,few,TRBJ1-5,TRBV6-6
TGTGCCAGCAGTTTGGACGGACTAGCGGGAGATTACGAGCAGTACTTC,CASSLDGLAGDYEQYF,TRBD2,NA,TRBJ2-7,TRBV27
TGCAGTGCTAGATCATGGAATGAGCAGTTCTTC,CSARSWNEQFF,NA,NA,TRBJ2-1,TRBV20-1
TGTGCCAGCAGCCTTGACAGAGTCAACTTCTATGGCTACACCTTC,CASSLDRVNFYGYTF,NA,NA,TRBJ1-2,TRBV5-6
TGTGCCAGCAGTGAAGGGGAGGGAGGGGGCTATGGCTACACCTTC,CASSEGEGGGYGYTF,NA,NA,TRBJ1-2,TRBV2
TGCGCCAGCAGCCAAGGGACAGCCTACGAGCAGTACTTC,CASSQGTAYEQYF,TRBD1,NA,TRBJ2-7,TRBV5-1
TGTGCCAGCAGCTTGGGATCGGGACAGGGCCTCAACACCGGGGAGCTGTTTTTT,CASSLGSGQGLNTGELFF,TRBD1,NA,TRBJ2-2,TRBV5-4
TGTGCCAGCAGCCTCCAGGGCTCCGATACGCAGTATTTT,CASSLQGSDTQYF,NA,NA,TRBJ2-3,TRBV7-6